Presented here are 31 T cell receptor beta chains from one specimen sequenced in a study of cytomegalovirus exposure and HLA in healthy donors. It was with 60 Vbeta and 13 Jbeta primers that the PCR ran. The assay was immunoSEQ multiplex PCR, and TCRdb's table has in-frame clones only and misses some. The data hold about 110,000 clones, with approximately 82% observed a single time. Sequences were obtained from PBMCs. These receptors all come from a man aged 30 to 39 in good health and CMV-seropositive.

The chain couples TRBV4-3 to TRBJ2-3; 8 bases map to TRBD2. Losses at the gene ends were 0 bases for V and 9 bases for J; bases not matched to a gene: 8. Germline V gene data show CDR1 as LGHNA and CDR2 as YSLEER. This CDR3 comprises 15 residues. The CDR3: CASSQDRGGPATQYF. DNA for the CDR3: TGCGCCAGCAGCCAAGATCGGGGGGGGCCTGCCACGCAGTATTTT.

This clone was recorded only once. The chain recombines TRBV30 with TRBJ2-7, with D perhaps matching TRBD1 (6 bases). V shed 0 bases and J shed 1 base, with 16 bases lying between them. Germline lookup yields CDR1 GTSNPN and CDR2 SVGIG (reference sequence). The length of the CDR3 is 16 residues. The CDR3 spells CAWSVQGAMGSYEQYF. For the CDR3, the DNA is TGTGCCTGGAGTGTACAGGGAGCTATGGGATCCTACGAGCAGTACTTC.

The chain has TRBV28 and TRBJ2-4; weak D call: TRBD1 (6 bases). From germline, CDR1 is MDHEN and CDR2 SYDVKM. There are 15 residues in the CDR3. V was trimmed by 3 bases and J by 1 base, leaving 10 bases between them. The CDR3 sequence is CASSLTGLAKNIQYF. Written as DNA, the CDR3 is TGTGCCAGCAGTTTGACAGGTCTGGCCAAAAACATTCAGTACTTC.

The chain couples TRBV19 to TRBJ1-2; 9 bases fit TRBD1. The CDR3 sequence is 15 residues long. Trimming at V came to 4 bases and at J to 2 bases, leaving 5 bases not matched to a gene. Germline V CDR1 and CDR2: LNHDA, SQIVND (reference sequence). CDR3 nucleotides: TGTGCCAGTAGTACGGACAGGGGCGAAAACTATGGCTACACCTTC. Translating gives CASSTDRGENYGYTF. Looking up the rest from reference TRBV19 and TRBJ1-2 gives the full variable domain: DGGITQSPKYLFRKEGQNVTLSCEQNLNHDAMYWYRQDPGQGLRLIYYSQIVNDFQKGDIAEGYSVSREKKESFPLTVTSAQKNPTAFYLCASSTDRGENYGYTFGSGTRLTVV.

V is TRBV9 and J is TRBJ2-2; tentative D call: TRBD2 (6 bases). The CDR3 is made up of 16 amino acids. Trimming removed 4 bases at V and 2 bases at J, with 15 bases between. Germline CDR1 reads SGDLS; CDR2 reads YYNGEE. In DNA, the CDR3 is TGTGCCAGCAGCCTTTCAGGGACTTTTAACACCGGGGAGCTGTTTTTT. It specifies CASSLSGTFNTGELFF.

The V and J genes are TRBV6-1 and TRBJ2-5; the match to TRBD2 covers 12 bases. The DNA end is a closer match to TRBJ2-7, so the J assignment may be wrong. This CDR3 is 15 amino acids long. Looked up from germline, CDR1 is MNHNS and CDR2 is SASEGT. CDR3 bases: TGTGCCAGCAGAGGTACTAGCGGGGGGTTCTACGAGCAGTACTTC. Its translation is CASRGTSGGFYEQYF.

To note about this clone: One end of the junction varies from germline; a read error may be responsible. This chain uses TRBV6-4 with TRBJ2-1; a weak D match, TRBD2 (6 bases). This CDR3 comprises 13 residues. In germline, CDR1 is MRHNA, CDR2 SNTAGT. The CDR3 DNA reads TGTGCCAGCAGCCGGGACTCCGACAATGAGCAGTTCTTC. It specifies CASSRDSDNEQFF.

V and J are TRBV7-2 and TRBJ2-5, with D hard to call. Germline V lookup: CDR1 SGHTA, CDR2 FQGNSA. Between the trimmed V and J ends, which lost 1 base and 9 bases, there was a span of 15 bases. This CDR3 contains 14 residues. CDR3 coding DNA: TGTGCCAGCAGCTTAGTAGGCGGCCCCCCCTCCCAGTACTTC. Protein product: CASSLVGGPPSQYF. The variable domain in full, completed from reference TRBV7-2 and TRBJ2-5, reads GAGVSQSPSNKVTEKGKDVELRCDPISGHTALYWYRQSLGQGLEFLIYFQGNSAPDKSGLPSDRFSAERTGGSVSTLTIQRTQQEDSAVYLCASSLVGGPPSQYFGPGTRLLVL.

The gene calls are TRBV5-1 and TRBJ2-1, with 10 bases lining up with TRBD1. The CDR3 runs to 14 residues. Germline V CDR1 and CDR2: SGHRS, YFSETQ. V gave up 4 bases and J gave up 5 bases; unmatched junction bases: 3. For the CDR3, the DNA is TGCGCCAGCAGCGCGGGACAGGGGAACAATGAGCAGTTCTTC. This encodes CASSAGQGNNEQFF.

The J gene is TRBJ1-4, the V gene TRBV19, with D hard to call. The CDR3 contains 13 residues. Germline lookup yields CDR1 LNHDA and CDR2 SQIVND (reference sequence). V lost 5 bases and J lost 6, with 10 bases in between. The CDR3 DNA sequence: TGTGCCAGTAGTCCGTTCGGGGATGAAAAACTGTTTTTT. It codes for CASSPFGDEKLFF.

This clone has only one observation. J is TRBJ1-2 and V is TRBV18; perhaps TRBD1 as D (6 bases). CDR1 is KGHSH and CDR2 is LQKENI in the germline V gene. Trimming took 0 bases from V and 8 from J, leaving 16 bases between them. This CDR3 region has 15 residues. The chain's CDR3 is CASSPPYRQEGGYTF. The DNA of the CDR3 is TGTGCCAGCTCACCACCGTACCGACAGGAAGGGGGCTACACCTTC. Looking up the rest from reference TRBV18 and TRBJ1-2 gives the full variable domain: NAGVMQNPRHLVRRRGQEARLRCSPMKGHSHVYWYRQLPEEGLKFMVYLQKENIIDESGMPKERFSAEFPKEGPSILRIQQVVRGDSAAYFCASSPPYRQEGGYTFGSGTRLTVV.

The chain links TRBV11-3 to TRBJ1-1; D gene ambiguous. CDR3 size: 13 residues. V shed 5 bases and J shed 4 bases, with 11 bases lying between them. CDR1 and CDR2 (germline): SGHNT, YENEEA. The CDR3 DNA reads TGTGCCAGCAGCCGCGGAGAGGGCACTGAAGCTTTCTTT. Translation gives CASSRGEGTEAFF.

The V call is TRBV29-1, the J call TRBJ2-1; 13 bases align to TRBD2. V was pared by 0 bases and J by 2 bases, with 7 bases of the junction left unmatched. CDR3 length: 18 residues. The germline CDR1 and CDR2 sequences are SQVTM and ANQGSEA. CDR3 residues: CSVEDRWTSGGAYNEQFF. The CDR3 nucleotides read TGCAGCGTTGAAGATCGTTGGACTAGCGGGGGCGCCTACAATGAGCAGTTCTTC.

V gene TRBV28 combines with J gene TRBJ2-7; D is undetermined. There are 12 residues in the CDR3. V was clipped by 7 bases and J by 1 base, with 8 bases between them. The V gene's germline CDR1 is MDHEN and CDR2 SYDVKM. The CDR3 is CASMGRSYEQYF. CDR3 coding DNA: TGTGCCAGCATGGGCAGATCCTACGAGCAGTACTTC.

CDR3 protein: CAWSPGGGAVYGYTF. In nucleotides, the CDR3 is TGTGCCTGGAGTCCTGGTGGGGGGGCTGTATATGGCTACACCTTC. The V and J genes are TRBV30 and TRBJ1-2, with D possibly being TRBD1 (6 bases). This CDR3 is 15 amino acids long. Trimming shortened V by 2 bases and J by 5 bases, and 18 bases separated the two germline ends. Germline CDR1 is GTSNPN and CDR2 is SVGIG (reference sequence).

The chain recombines TRBV11-2 with TRBJ2-3, with 10 bases aligning to TRBD2. CDR1 and CDR2 from the germline V gene are SGHAT and FQNNGV. The CDR3 is 16 residues long. The junction had 7 bases not matched to a gene; V was cut back by 5 bases and J by 2 bases. This chain's CDR3 is CASSTIAGGLTDTQYF. The DNA of the CDR3 is TGTGCCAGCAGCACTATAGCGGGGGGCCTCACAGATACGCAGTATTTT.

The chain couples TRBV7-2 to TRBJ2-1, with 10 positions matching TRBD2. The CDR3 is made up of 17 amino acids. The ends lost 1 base at V and 4 bases at J; junction bases unmatched: 7. Germline-derived CDR1 and CDR2 are SGHTA and FQGNSA. CDR3 residues: CASSLGVLAGDYNEQFF. In DNA form, the CDR3 reads TGTGCCAGCAGCTTAGGGGTCCTAGCGGGGGATTACAATGAGCAGTTCTTC.

The chain couples TRBV11-2 to TRBJ2-3, with 9 bases lining up with TRBD1. Germline values: CDR1 SGHAT, CDR2 FQNNGV. Trimming took 7 bases from V and 3 from J; bases not matched to a gene: 8. The CDR3 loop spans 15 amino acids. DNA for the CDR3: TGTGCCAGCACCCGATCGGGACAGGGAACAGATACGCAGTATTTT. Amino acids: CASTRSGQGTDTQYF.

The CDR3 spells CATSTGANTEAFF. CDR3 nucleotides: TGTGCCACCAGCACAGGGGCGAACACTGAAGCTTTCTTT. The chain combines TRBV15 with TRBJ1-1; D possibly corresponds to TRBD1 (6 bases). The CDR3 extends over 13 amino acids. Trimming took 4 bases from V and 1 from J, leaving 7 bases between them. The germline V gene encodes CDR1 LNHNV and CDR2 YYDKDF (reference sequence).

The chain links TRBV19 to TRBJ2-3; 9 bases map to TRBD2. Germline V gives CDR1 LNHDA, CDR2 SQIVND (reference sequence). V lost 0 bases, J lost 4 bases, and 11 bases stayed unmatched. This CDR3 contains 18 residues. CDR3: CASSIEAGSGGFADTQYF. The CDR3 DNA sequence: TGTGCCAGTAGTATAGAGGCAGGTAGCGGGGGCTTTGCAGATACGCAGTATTTT.

This sequence joins TRBV10-3 and TRBJ2-4; 8 nucleotides agree with TRBD2. The germline CDR1 and CDR2 sequences are ENHRY and SYGVKD. The CDR3 totals 15 residues. V lost 6 bases to trimming and J lost 3 bases; unmatched junction nucleotides: 7. As DNA, the CDR3 is TGTGCCATCAGCGGGACTAGTAATGACAAAAACATTCAGTACTTC. Translation: CAISGTSNDKNIQYF.

Points on this clone: In this CDR3 the conserved last residue, phenylalanine or tryptophan, is missing, so a read error is likely. The chain is built from TRBV4-3 and TRBJ2-7; TRBD1 is a possible D gene (5 bases). Germline CDR1 and CDR2: LGHNA and YSLEER. The CDR3 is made up of 14 amino acids. Trimming stripped 0 bases from V and 6 bases from J, with 12 bases between. The DNA for the CDR3 is TGCGCCAGCAGCCAAGATAGAAAGGGGCCCGAGCAGTACCTC. This translates into CASSQDRKGPEQYL.

The CDR3 nucleotides are TGTGCCTGGAGTGCCGGACAGGGCTACGAGCAGTACTTC. It translates to CAWSAGQGYEQYF. V usage is TRBV30 and J usage is TRBJ2-7; 8 bases line up with TRBD1. CDR3 size: 13 residues. Germline lookup yields CDR1 GTSNPN and CDR2 SVGIG (reference sequence). Trimming at V came to 1 base and at J to 3 bases, leaving 2 bases not matched to a gene.

This clone has only one observation. The chain joins TRBV4-2 to TRBJ2-5; D gene ambiguous. Germline values: CDR1 LGHNA, CDR2 YNFKEQ. Trimming left V 0 bases short and J 5 bases short, with 10 bases between. The CDR3 has 14 amino acids. This CDR3 reads CASSQERGGETQYF. CDR3 bases: TGTGCCAGCAGCCAAGAAAGAGGTGGGGAGACCCAGTACTTC.

This rearrangement joins TRBV6-5 to TRBJ2-5, with D maybe TRBD1 (7 bases). Germline CDR1 reads MNHEY; CDR2 reads SVGAGI. This CDR3 has 14 amino acids. CDR3 coding DNA: TGTGCAACCGGGGCAGGGGGGATCCAAGAGACCCAGTACTTC. Translating gives CATGAGGIQETQYF.

V and J are TRBV5-1 and TRBJ2-1; D unclear. Germline CDR1 and CDR2: SGHRS and YFSETQ. Trimming stripped 4 bases from V and 7 bases from J, with 6 bases between. The CDR3 loop spans 11 amino acids. CDR3 region: CASSPGNEQFF. The CDR3 DNA reads as TGCGCCAGCAGCCCCGGTAATGAGCAGTTCTTC.

This chain uses TRBV11-2 with TRBJ1-6; 7 positions agree with TRBD1. Germline CDR1 and CDR2: SGHAT and FQNNGV. This CDR3 is built from 17 residues. With 1 base clipped from V and 0 bases from J, the junction kept 3 bases outside the gene matches. Written as DNA, the CDR3 is TGTGCCAGCAGCTTAGCGGACAGGAGCTCCTATAATTCACCCCTCCACTTT. Protein product: CASSLADRSSYNSPLHF.

The V gene is TRBV28, the J gene TRBJ1-5, with a possible D match to TRBD1 (6 bases). The CDR3 has 15 residues. Per germline, CDR1 MDHEN and CDR2 SYDVKM. The ends were cut back, 5 bases at V and 2 bases at J, with 13 bases in the middle. DNA for the CDR3: TGTGCCAGCAGTCCTACAAACAGGGGCAATCAGCCCCAGCATTTT. Encoded protein: CASSPTNRGNQPQHF.

V usage is TRBV6-5 and J usage is TRBJ1-2; D is uncertain. Germline CDR1 and CDR2: MNHEY and SVGAGI. The CDR3 has 15 amino acids. The germline V and J ends were trimmed by 2 bases and 2 bases, with 12 bases remaining between them. CDR3 region: CASSYGTSRNYGYTF. CDR3 DNA sequence: TGTGCCAGCAGTTACGGTACGAGCCGGAACTATGGCTACACCTTC.

The chain is built from TRBV29-1 and TRBJ2-5; 7 bases fit TRBD1. V shed 4 bases, J shed 7 bases, and the junction held 18 bases outside the gene matches. CDR1 is SQVTM and CDR2 is ANQGSEA in the germline V gene. The CDR3 contains 16 residues. The CDR3 nucleotides read TGCAGCGTTGGAGGGACGGGACAGTATAGTTCGGGGACCCAGTACTTC. Residues: CSVGGTGQYSSGTQYF.

The chain links TRBV5-4 to TRBJ2-7, with 8 bases aligning to TRBD1. Germline V lookup: CDR1 SGHNT, CDR2 YYREEE (reference sequence). J was trimmed by 0 bases and V by 3 bases; bases with no gene match: 8. The CDR3 totals 16 residues. The CDR3 region has the DNA TGTGCCAGCAGCTCACTTGACAGGGGAGGCTCCTACGAGCAGTACTTC. It encodes CASSSLDRGGSYEQYF.